The 19 T cell receptor beta chains presented below share a single source sample, sequenced in a study of T-cell reconstitution after alpha-beta-depleted transplantation in children. The authors prepared the TCRbeta library with unique molecular identifiers. Each CDR3 protein gets one entry after TCRdb re-called the PCR reads with MiXCR. The sample records around 490,000 distinct CDR3 sequences, roughly an eighth being singletons. Sequencing was performed on PBMCs, mostly from graft donor cells, taken 180 days after TCRalphabeta/CD19-depleted stem cell transplant. All receptors come from a female patient aged 2-15 years who had a stem cell transplant for aplastic anemia, so the T cells may come from the graft donor.

The V gene is TRBV7-2, the J gene TRBJ1-6; D is unresolved. The ends were cut back, 1 base at V and 10 bases at J, with 8 bases in the middle. Germline assignment: CDR1 SGHTA and CDR2 FQGNSA. CDR3 size: 13 residues. This CDR3 is CASSLVEVSPLHF. The DNA of the CDR3 is TGTGCCAGCAGCTTAGTCGAGGTCTCACCCCTCCACTTT.

The chain combines TRBV9 with TRBJ2-3; weak D call: TRBD2 (6 bases). The CDR3 is 17 amino acids. With 2 bases removed from V and 3 bases from J, the gap between germline ends came to 19 bases. Germline V gives CDR1 SGDLS, CDR2 YYNGEE. The CDR3: CASSVSSSDYKTDTQYF. In nucleotides, the CDR3 is TGTGCCAGCAGCGTTTCATCTAGCGATTATAAGACAGATACGCAGTATTTT.

This clonotype has ten or more counts. V and J are TRBV6-2 or TRBV6-3 and TRBJ2-6; unclear D gene. CDR3 length: 17 amino acids. V dropped 6 bases and J dropped 0 bases, with 15 bases sitting between them. Germline V CDR1 and CDR2: MNHEY, SVGEGT. CDR3 coding DNA: TGTGCCAGCAGCTCGGACGCTAGGCGCTCTGGGGCCAACGTCCTGACTTTC. Its protein product is CASSSDARRSGANVLTF.

The rearrangement links TRBV4-3 to TRBJ2-1; possibly TRBD2 for D (6 bases). This CDR3 has 17 amino acids. Trimming removed 3 bases from V and 0 bases from J, with 15 bases in between. CDR1 is LGHNA and CDR2 is YSLEER in the germline V gene. In nucleotides, the CDR3 is TGCGCCAGCAGCCACGCCGGCGGGACTCTCTCCTACAATGAGCAGTTCTTC. Its protein product is CASSHAGGTLSYNEQFF.

The chain combines TRBV28 with TRBJ1-6; D is perhaps TRBD1 (5 bases). CDR1 and CDR2 (germline): MDHEN, SYDVKM. The length of the CDR3 is 15 residues. Trimming removed 3 bases from V and 4 bases from J, with 10 bases in between. CDR3 amino acids: CASSFEGFYNSPLHF. The CDR3 DNA reads TGTGCCAGCAGTTTCGAGGGGTTTTATAATTCACCCCTCCACTTT.

A few counts support this clonotype. The V gene is TRBV5-1, the J gene TRBJ2-1, with TRBD1 matching over 9 bases. Germline V gives CDR1 SGHRS, CDR2 YFSETQ. Unmatched junction bases numbered 8, after V lost 1 base and J lost 6 bases. The CDR3 loop spans 16 amino acids. The CDR3 DNA is TGCGCCAGCAGCTTGTCCCACAGGGGGCCTGGCAATGAGCAGTTCTTC. Encoded protein: CASSLSHRGPGNEQFF. Full variable domain (rest looked up from reference TRBV5-1 and TRBJ2-1): KAGVTQTPRYLIKTRGQQVTLSCSPISGHRSVSWYQQTPGQGLQFLFEYFSETQRNKGNFPGRFSGRQFSNSRSEMNVSTLELGDSALYLCASSLSHRGPGNEQFFGPGTRLTVL.

The gene calls are TRBV12-3 or TRBV12-4 and TRBJ2-2; tentative D call: TRBD2 (6 bases). The V end was cut by 7 bases, the J end by 0 bases, with 15 bases between. There are 16 residues in the CDR3. The CDR3 reads CASNAAGSANTGELFF. The CDR3 nucleotides are TGTGCCAGCAATGCGGCGGGGAGCGCGAACACCGGGGAGCTGTTTTTT.

The CDR3 sequence: CASSFKGGFGYEQYF. For the CDR3, the DNA is TGTGCCAGCAGTTTTAAAGGGGGCTTTGGCTACGAGCAGTACTTC. The rearrangement joins TRBV28 to TRBJ2-7; 7 nucleotides align to TRBD1. Germline V lookup: CDR1 MDHEN, CDR2 SYDVKM. This CDR3 contains 15 residues. With 3 bases clipped from V and 3 bases from J, the junction kept 8 bases outside the gene matches.

This clonotype appeared a few times. This sequence joins TRBV12-3 or TRBV12-4 and TRBJ2-5, with no clear D. V was clipped by 5 bases and J by 5 bases, with 12 bases between them. The CDR3 runs 13 residues. CDR3 in DNA: TGTGCCAGCAGTCTTAGGGATCCGGAGACCCAGTACTTC. Encoded protein: CASSLRDPETQYF.

This clonotype was counted only a few times. CDR3 region: CASRLRAGEGDTQYF. The CDR3, as DNA: TGCGCCAGCAGGTTGAGAGCGGGAGAAGGAGATACGCAGTATTTT. The rearrangement uses TRBV5-1 and TRBJ2-3, with TRBD2 matching 8 bases. The CDR3 runs 15 residues. Germline assignment: CDR1 SGHRS and CDR2 YFSETQ. Losses at the gene ends were 5 bases for V and 5 bases for J; bases not matched to a gene: 10.

Ten or more counts support this clonotype. This chain connects TRBV4-3 to TRBJ2-1, with 11 bases fitting TRBD2. Germline CDR1 reads LGHNA; CDR2 reads YSLEER. The CDR3 totals 18 residues. Trimming at V came to 4 bases and at J to 4 bases, leaving 12 bases not matched to a gene. This CDR3 reads CASSPLAGGRELYNEQFF. CDR3 in DNA: TGCGCCAGCAGCCCATTAGCGGGAGGGCGAGAATTGTACAATGAGCAGTTCTTC.

The rearrangement uses TRBV6-5 and TRBJ2-3; D may be TRBD2 (5 bases). The germline CDR1 and CDR2 sequences are MNHEY and SVGAGI. The CDR3 contains 15 residues. The germline V and J ends were trimmed by 0 bases and 1 base, with 8 bases remaining between them. The CDR3 is CASSYSQAGTDTQYF. DNA of the CDR3: TGTGCCAGCAGTTACTCGCAAGCGGGCACAGATACGCAGTATTTT.

This clonotype has ten or more counts. The V gene is TRBV20-1, the J gene TRBJ2-2; D not resolved. Trimming shortened V by 6 bases and J by 0 bases, and 11 bases separated the two germline ends. This CDR3 has 14 residues. Germline V gives CDR1 DFQATT, CDR2 SNEGSKA (reference sequence). The CDR3 region has the DNA TGCAGTGCCCCAGGCTGTGCGAACACCGGGGAGCTGTTTTTT. Translating gives CSAPGCANTGELFF.

This clonotype occurred a few times. The chain links TRBV7-2 to TRBJ2-5; D possibly corresponds to TRBD2 (5 bases). The CDR3 runs 14 residues. Germline-derived CDR1 and CDR2 are SGHTA and FQGNSA. Trimming pared 4 bases from V and 5 bases from J, leaving 14 bases between. CDR3 DNA: TGTGCCAGCAGCTCGGACGGGGTAGGGGAGACCCAGTACTTC. It is translated as CASSSDGVGETQYF.

The V and J genes are TRBV6-5 and TRBJ2-3; possible D gene TRBD2, 6 bases. Per the germline V gene, CDR1 is MNHEY and CDR2 is SVGAGI. The CDR3 has 19 amino acids. Trimming stripped 2 bases from V and 2 bases from J, with 23 bases between. In nucleotides, the CDR3 is TGTGCCAGCAGTTACACCGCTCCGGGAGCGGTACGAAACACAGATACGCAGTATTTT. The encoded protein is CASSYTAPGAVRNTDTQYF.

This clonotype showed up many times. One end of the junction fails to match germline, which may point to a read error. The DNA for the CDR3 is TGCAGCGTGGAAGCCCGGACTAGCGGGGATACGCAGTATTTT. As protein: CSVEARTSGDTQYF. The V call is TRBV29-1, the J call TRBJ2-3; 11 bases agree with TRBD2. CDR1 is SQVTM, CDR2 ANQGSEA, per germline. This CDR3 region has 14 residues.

V is TRBV27 and J is TRBJ2-7, with 9 bases identical to TRBD2. Germline CDR1 MNHEY, CDR2 SMNVEV (reference sequence). The CDR3 loop spans 17 amino acids. V was pared by 2 bases and J by 7 bases, with 15 bases of the junction left unmatched. The CDR3 sequence: CASSLNYAGGPSREQYV. DNA of the CDR3: TGTGCCAGCAGTTTAAACTACGCGGGAGGGCCATCGAGAGAGCAGTACGTC.

The chain recombines TRBV18 with TRBJ2-7, with D hard to call. Trimming removed 3 bases at V and 1 base at J, with 13 bases between. The V gene's germline CDR1 is KGHSH and CDR2 LQKENI. CDR3 length: 15 residues. For the CDR3, the DNA is TGTGCCAGCTCACCTGGGTCCCCTCCTTCCTACGAGCAGTACTTC. It encodes CASSPGSPPSYEQYF.

J is TRBJ2-7 and V is TRBV5-1; 10 positions agree with TRBD1. This CDR3 contains 15 residues. CDR1 and CDR2 (germline): SGHRS, YFSETQ. V shed 6 bases, J shed 3 bases, and the junction held 9 bases outside the gene matches. CDR3 sequence reads: CASTLDRGRIYEQYF. CDR3 coding DNA: TGCGCCAGCACACTCGACAGGGGGCGAATCTACGAGCAGTACTTC.